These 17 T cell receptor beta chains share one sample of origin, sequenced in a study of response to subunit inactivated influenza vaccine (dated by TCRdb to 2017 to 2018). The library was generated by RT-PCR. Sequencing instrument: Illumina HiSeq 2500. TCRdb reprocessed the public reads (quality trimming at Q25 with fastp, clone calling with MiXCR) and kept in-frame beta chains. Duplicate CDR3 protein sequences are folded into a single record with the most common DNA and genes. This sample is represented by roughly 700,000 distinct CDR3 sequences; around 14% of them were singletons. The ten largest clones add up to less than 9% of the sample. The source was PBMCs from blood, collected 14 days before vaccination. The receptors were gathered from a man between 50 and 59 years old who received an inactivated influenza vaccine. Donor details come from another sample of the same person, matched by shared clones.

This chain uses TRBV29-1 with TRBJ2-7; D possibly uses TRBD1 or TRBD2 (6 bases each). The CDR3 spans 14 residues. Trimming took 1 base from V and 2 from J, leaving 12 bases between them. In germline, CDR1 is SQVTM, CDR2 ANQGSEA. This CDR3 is CSVEVAGHPYEQYF. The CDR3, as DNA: TGCAGCGTTGAAGTGGCGGGACACCCCTACGAGCAGTACTTC.

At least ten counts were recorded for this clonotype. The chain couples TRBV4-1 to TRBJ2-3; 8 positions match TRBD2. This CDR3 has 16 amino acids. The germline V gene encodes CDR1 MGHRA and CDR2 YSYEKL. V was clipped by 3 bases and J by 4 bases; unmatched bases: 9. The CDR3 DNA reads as TGCGCCAGCAGCCATGGGGCGTTACTAGCGGCAGATACGCAGTATTTT. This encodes CASSHGALLAADTQYF.

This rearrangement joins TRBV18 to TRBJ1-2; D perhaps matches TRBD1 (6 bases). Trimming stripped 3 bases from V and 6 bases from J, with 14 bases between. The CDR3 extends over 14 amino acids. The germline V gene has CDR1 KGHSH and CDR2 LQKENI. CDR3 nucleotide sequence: TGTGCCAGCTCACCCTCGGGGGCTCGGGATGGCTACACCTTC. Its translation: CASSPSGARDGYTF.

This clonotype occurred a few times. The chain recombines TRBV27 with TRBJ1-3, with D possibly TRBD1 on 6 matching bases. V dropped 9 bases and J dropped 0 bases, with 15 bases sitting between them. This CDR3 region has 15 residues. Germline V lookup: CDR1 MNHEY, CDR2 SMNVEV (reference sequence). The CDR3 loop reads CASSGGGFSGNTIYF. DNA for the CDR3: TGTGCCAGTTCGGGAGGGGGTTTCTCTGGAAACACCATATATTTT.

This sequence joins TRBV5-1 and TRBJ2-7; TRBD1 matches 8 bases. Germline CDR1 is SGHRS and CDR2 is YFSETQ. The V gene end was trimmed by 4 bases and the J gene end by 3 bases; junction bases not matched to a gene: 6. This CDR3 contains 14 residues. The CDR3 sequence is CASSTTGVRYEQYF. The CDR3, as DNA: TGCGCCAGCAGCACGACAGGGGTTCGCTACGAGCAGTACTTC.

DNA of the CDR3: TGTGCCAGCAGCTTAACGTCGGTGGGGGGGCCAGTGACCCAGTACTTC. It codes for CASSLTSVGGPVTQYF. This chain joins TRBV7-8 and TRBJ2-5; a possible D gene is TRBD2 (7 bases). Germline lookup yields CDR1 SGHVS and CDR2 FQNEAQ. The CDR3 has 16 amino acids. The ends were cut back, 2 bases at V and 7 bases at J, with 20 bases in the middle.

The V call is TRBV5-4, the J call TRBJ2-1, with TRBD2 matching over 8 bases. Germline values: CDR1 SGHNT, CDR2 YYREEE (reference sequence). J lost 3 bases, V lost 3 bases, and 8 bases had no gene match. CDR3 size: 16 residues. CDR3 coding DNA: TGTGCCAGCAGCTCCCCGGGACTAGATGGCTACAATGAGCAGTTCTTC. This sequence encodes CASSSPGLDGYNEQFF.

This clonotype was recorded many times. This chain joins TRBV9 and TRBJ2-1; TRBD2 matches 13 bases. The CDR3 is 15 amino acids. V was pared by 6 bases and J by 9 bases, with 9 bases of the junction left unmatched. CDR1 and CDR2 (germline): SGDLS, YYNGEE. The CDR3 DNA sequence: TGTGCCAGCACGGATACTAGCGGGGGGGCCGGTGAGCAGTTCTTC. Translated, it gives CASTDTSGGAGEQFF.

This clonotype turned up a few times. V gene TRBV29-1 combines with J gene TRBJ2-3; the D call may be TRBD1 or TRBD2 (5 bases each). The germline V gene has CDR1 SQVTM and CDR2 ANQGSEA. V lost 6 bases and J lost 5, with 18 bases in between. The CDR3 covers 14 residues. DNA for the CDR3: TGCAGCGTGCAACGGGGCCCCATCGGAGATACGCAGTATTTT. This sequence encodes CSVQRGPIGDTQYF.

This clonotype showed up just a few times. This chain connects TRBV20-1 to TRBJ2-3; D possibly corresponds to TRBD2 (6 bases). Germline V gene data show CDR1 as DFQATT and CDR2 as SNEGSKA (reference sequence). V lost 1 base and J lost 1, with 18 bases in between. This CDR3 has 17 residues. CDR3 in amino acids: CSARGLPGRRGTDTQYF. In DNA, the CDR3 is TGCAGTGCTAGAGGTCTGCCCGGGCGGAGGGGCACAGATACGCAGTATTTT.

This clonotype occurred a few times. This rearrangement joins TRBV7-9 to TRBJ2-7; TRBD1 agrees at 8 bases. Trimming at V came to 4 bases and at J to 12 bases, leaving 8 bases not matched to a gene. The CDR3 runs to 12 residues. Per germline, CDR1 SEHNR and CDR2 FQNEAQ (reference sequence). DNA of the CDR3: TGTGCCAGCAGCTCCGGACAGGGAGAAGCGTACTTC. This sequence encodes CASSSGQGEAYF.

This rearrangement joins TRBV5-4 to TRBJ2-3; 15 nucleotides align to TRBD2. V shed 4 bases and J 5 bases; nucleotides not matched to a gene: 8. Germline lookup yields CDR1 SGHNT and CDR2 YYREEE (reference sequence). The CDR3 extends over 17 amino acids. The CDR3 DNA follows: TGTGCCAGCAGCCCGAGGGGACTAGCGGGGGGTCAAGATACGCAGTATTTT. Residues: CASSPRGLAGGQDTQYF.

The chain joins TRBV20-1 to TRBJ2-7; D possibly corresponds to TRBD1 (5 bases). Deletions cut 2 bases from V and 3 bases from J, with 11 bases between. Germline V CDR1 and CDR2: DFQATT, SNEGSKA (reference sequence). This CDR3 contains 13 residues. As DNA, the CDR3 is TGCAGTGCTAGAAGGGGAACCTACTACGAGCAGTACTTC. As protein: CSARRGTYYEQYF.

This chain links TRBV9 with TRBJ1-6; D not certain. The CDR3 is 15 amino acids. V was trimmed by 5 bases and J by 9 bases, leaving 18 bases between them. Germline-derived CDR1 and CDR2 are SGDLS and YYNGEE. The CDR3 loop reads CASSEDPSRGSPLHF. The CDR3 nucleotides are TGTGCCAGCAGTGAGGACCCGAGTCGGGGTTCACCCCTCCACTTT.

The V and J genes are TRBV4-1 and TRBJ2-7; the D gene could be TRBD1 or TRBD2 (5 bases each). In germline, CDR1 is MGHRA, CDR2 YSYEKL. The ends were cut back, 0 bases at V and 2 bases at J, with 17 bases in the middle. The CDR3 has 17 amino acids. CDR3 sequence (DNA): TGCGCCAGCAGCCAAGAACCCACGTCCGGGGCTGCCTACGAGCAGTACTTC. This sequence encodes CASSQEPTSGAAYEQYF.

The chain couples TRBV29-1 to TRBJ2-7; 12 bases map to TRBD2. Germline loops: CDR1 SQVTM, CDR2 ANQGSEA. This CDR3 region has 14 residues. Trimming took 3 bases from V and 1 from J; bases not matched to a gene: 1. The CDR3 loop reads CSVEGTSGSYEQYF. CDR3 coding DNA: TGCAGCGTTGAGGGGACTAGCGGGTCCTACGAGCAGTACTTC.

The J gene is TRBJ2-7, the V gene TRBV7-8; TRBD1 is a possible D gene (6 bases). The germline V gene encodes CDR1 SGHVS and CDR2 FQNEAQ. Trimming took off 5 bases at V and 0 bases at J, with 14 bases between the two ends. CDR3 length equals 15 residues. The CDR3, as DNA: TGTGCCAGCAGCCTACGCCGGGACAACTCCTACGAGCAGTACTTC. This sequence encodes CASSLRRDNSYEQYF.